One sample yielded the 30 T cell receptor beta chains listed below, sequenced in a study of blood T cell repertoires in COVID-19. The table came from immunoSEQ multiplex PCR; TCRdb's copy has only in-frame clones and leaves some out. This table holds about 97,000 clones, more than 85% found once. The sample consisted of peripheral blood. These receptors all stem from a man aged 18 to 30 with acute or convalescent COVID-19.

V usage is TRBV5-6 and J usage is TRBJ1-1, with 7 bases lining up with TRBD1. V dropped 4 bases and J dropped 0; count of bases not matched to a gene: 15. The CDR3 consists of 18 residues. Per the germline V gene, CDR1 is SGHDT and CDR2 is YYEEEE. In DNA form, the CDR3 reads TGTGCCAGCAGCCCACAGGGGATCGGTGAGTACGTGAACACTGAAGCTTTCTTT. Translating gives CASSPQGIGEYVNTEAFF.

This clone has just one count. This chain connects TRBV6-5 to TRBJ1-2; a possible D gene is TRBD1 (5 bases). Germline assignment: CDR1 MNHEY and CDR2 SVGAGI. V was shortened by 4 bases and J by 4 bases, with 19 bases between the two germline ends. This CDR3 has 16 residues. The CDR3 DNA follows: TGTGCCAGCAGTTTCTCCAGGGTTCTTCTCGGCTATGGCTACACCTTC. It encodes CASSFSRVLLGYGYTF.

The chain employs TRBV6-5 and TRBJ1-1, with unresolved D. The CDR3 runs to 12 residues. Germline values: CDR1 MNHEY, CDR2 SVGAGI. The ends were cut back, 6 bases at V and 8 bases at J, with 13 bases in the middle. For the CDR3, the DNA is TGTGCCAGCAGATCCGGGGTTTCCGAAGCTTTCTTT. Translated: CASRSGVSEAFF.

The CDR3 bases are TGTGCCAGCAGCCCACCCGGGACAGGGCTGGGCGGCTACACCTTC. The encoded protein is CASSPPGTGLGGYTF. The genes are TRBV5-6 and TRBJ1-2; TRBD1 matches at 9 bases. The V and J ends lost 4 bases and 8 bases, in that order; junction bases with no gene match: 12. CDR1 is SGHDT, CDR2 YYEEEE, per germline. The CDR3 has 15 residues.

V and J are TRBV5-8 and TRBJ2-1, with D perhaps TRBD2 (5 bases). Germline lookup yields CDR1 SGHTS and CDR2 YDEGEE. Between the trimmed V and J ends, which lost 2 bases and 0 bases, there was a span of 9 bases. The CDR3 runs to 15 residues. In DNA form, the CDR3 reads TGTGCCAGCAGCTTAGGACTCCTCTCCTACAATGAGCAGTTCTTC. It encodes CASSLGLLSYNEQFF.

The chain combines TRBV4-2 with TRBJ1-2; D remains ambiguous. The CDR3 is 14 residues long. CDR1 and CDR2 from the germline V gene are LGHNA and YNFKEQ. Trimming stripped 4 bases from V and 3 bases from J, with 12 bases between. The CDR3: CASSPPTVDYGYTF. CDR3 coding DNA: TGTGCCAGCAGCCCGCCAACGGTAGACTATGGCTACACCTTC.

This sequence joins TRBV5-1 and TRBJ1-4, with 7 bases matching TRBD1. The V gene end was trimmed by 2 bases and the J gene end by 3 bases; junction bases not matched to a gene: 4. The CDR3 covers 15 residues. Germline V lookup: CDR1 SGHRS, CDR2 YFSETQ. This CDR3 is CASSLQGLSNEKLFF. The CDR3 DNA follows: TGCGCCAGCAGCTTACAGGGGCTATCTAATGAAAAACTGTTTTTT.

CDR3 sequence: CASSVGVAQNTEAFF. Here the CDR3 DNA reads TGTGCCAGCAGCGTTGGAGTCGCCCAGAACACTGAAGCTTTCTTT. This rearrangement joins TRBV9 to TRBJ1-1, with unresolved D. CDR3 length: 15 amino acids. V was cut by 2 bases and J by 1 base, with 12 bases left in between. Germline assignment: CDR1 SGDLS and CDR2 YYNGEE.

V gene TRBV6-1 combines with J gene TRBJ1-2; D unresolved. The V end lost 2 bases, the J end lost 8 bases, and 6 bases lay between the germline ends. Per germline, CDR1 MNHNS and CDR2 SASEGT. CDR3 length: 11 residues. The DNA of the CDR3 is TGTGCCAGCAGTGAACCCGTGGGCTACACCTTC. It is translated as CASSEPVGYTF.

The rearrangement uses TRBV11-2 and TRBJ2-1; 7 bases line up with TRBD1. The CDR3 is made up of 15 amino acids. J lost 6 bases, V lost 4 bases, and 9 bases had no gene match. Germline V gene lookup returns CDR1 SGHAT and CDR2 FQNNGV. The CDR3 coding sequence is TGTGCCAGCAGCTCCGGACAGGCTGGAGGCAATGAGCAGTTCTTC. Translation gives CASSSGQAGGNEQFF.

The chain recombines TRBV30 with TRBJ1-1; tentative D call: TRBD1 (5 bases). Germline V gives CDR1 GTSNPN, CDR2 SVGIG (reference sequence). The CDR3 is made up of 18 amino acids. Trimming shortened V by 0 bases and J by 6 bases, and 26 bases separated the two germline ends. The CDR3 spells CAWSVYLGRDLFNPEAFF. As DNA, the CDR3 is TGTGCCTGGAGTGTATATCTAGGCAGGGATCTTTTTAACCCTGAAGCTTTCTTT.

The chain is built from TRBV28 and TRBJ2-1; 10 bases map to TRBD2. This CDR3 has 17 amino acids. The junction had 6 bases not matched to a gene; V was cut back by 0 bases and J by 4 bases. CDR1 and CDR2 from the germline V gene are MDHEN and SYDVKM. This CDR3 reads CASSLCCRTSGYNEQFF. CDR3 nucleotide sequence: TGTGCCAGCAGTTTATGCTGTAGGACTAGCGGATACAATGAGCAGTTCTTC.

The rearrangement uses TRBV11-2 and TRBJ2-3; D is possibly TRBD1 (6 bases). V was trimmed by 5 bases and J by 5 bases, leaving 8 bases between them. This CDR3 is 12 amino acids long. CDR1 and CDR2 from the germline V gene are SGHAT and FQNNGV. The CDR3 loop is CASSPRGDTQYF. In DNA, the CDR3 is TGTGCCAGCAGCCCCAGGGGAGATACGCAGTATTTT.

This clone was detected once. V is TRBV6-2 or TRBV6-3 and J is TRBJ2-1; 15 nucleotides match TRBD2. Trimming took 5 bases from V and 2 from J; bases not matched to a gene: 10. The CDR3 has 19 amino acids. CDR1 is MNHEY, CDR2 SVGEGT, per germline. The CDR3 DNA is TGTGCCAGCAGTCCCGGACTAGCGGGAGGGGATCTACCCTACAATGAGCAGTTCTTC. Protein product: CASSPGLAGGDLPYNEQFF.

This clone was seen only once. The chain recombines TRBV18 with TRBJ2-5, with 13 bases aligning to TRBD2. V dropped 3 bases and J dropped 3; count of bases not matched to a gene: 1. CDR3 length equals 15 residues. The germline V gene encodes CDR1 KGHSH and CDR2 LQKENI. The CDR3 loop is CASSPTSGRKETQYF. In DNA, the CDR3 is TGTGCCAGCTCACCGACTAGCGGGAGGAAAGAGACCCAGTACTTC.

This clone was counted a single time. The rearrangement links TRBV30 to TRBJ2-7; TRBD1 is a possible D gene (6 bases). Germline V gene lookup returns CDR1 GTSNPN and CDR2 SVGIG (reference sequence). This CDR3 is 13 amino acids long. V gave up 1 base and J gave up 2 bases, with 9 bases separating them. This chain's CDR3 is CAWSAQGPYEQYF. The DNA for the CDR3 is TGTGCCTGGAGTGCGCAGGGGCCCTACGAGCAGTACTTC. The full variable domain, with the rest looked up from reference TRBV30 and TRBJ2-7, is SQTIHQWPATLVQPVGSPLSLECTVEGTSNPNLYWYRQAAGRGLQLLFYSVGIGQISSEVPQNLSASRPQDRQFILSSKKLLLSDSGFYLCAWSAQGPYEQYFGPGTRLTVT.

This clone showed up just once. The rearrangement joins TRBV5-6 to TRBJ2-3, with TRBD2 matching over 8 bases. V trimming: 4 bases; J trimming: 0 bases; junction bases outside the gene matches: 7. Germline loops: CDR1 SGHDT, CDR2 YYEEEE. The CDR3 length is 16 residues. The CDR3 DNA reads as TGTGCCAGCAGCCCTAGGGTAGCGGGGAGCACAGATACGCAGTATTTT. Amino acids: CASSPRVAGSTDTQYF.

The chain uses TRBV9 and TRBJ2-1; TRBD2 is a possible D gene (5 bases). This CDR3 contains 15 residues. From germline, CDR1 is SGDLS and CDR2 YYNGEE. Trimming left V 2 bases short and J 7 bases short, with 16 bases between. CDR3 in amino acids: CASSVSSGTSNEQFF. CDR3 bases: TGTGCCAGCAGCGTCTCGAGCGGTACCTCAAATGAGCAGTTCTTC.

The chain recombines TRBV13 with TRBJ1-5; D is possibly TRBD1 (5 bases). Germline V gene sequence: CDR1 PRHDT, CDR2 FYEKMQ (reference sequence). The CDR3 is 14 amino acids. V dropped 5 bases and J dropped 4 bases, with 12 bases sitting between them. Written as DNA, the CDR3 is TGTGCCAGCAGCATTATGGGGGGGAATCAGCCCCAGCATTTT. Its translation: CASSIMGGNQPQHF.

With regard to this clone: This sample also contains other DNA sequences that code for the same CDR3. This rearrangement joins TRBV24-1 to TRBJ1-1; no clear D. The germline gives CDR1 KGHDR, CDR2 SFDVKD. Trimming took 5 bases from V and 0 from J, leaving 6 bases between them. There are 13 residues in the CDR3. The CDR3 spells CATSAGMNTEAFF. The CDR3 region has the DNA TGTGCCACCAGTGCAGGTATGAACACTGAAGCTTTCTTT.

This clone is a singleton in its sample. The chain recombines TRBV6-5 with TRBJ1-1; the D gene is possibly TRBD1 (6 bases). This CDR3 region has 14 residues. Germline CDR1 reads MNHEY; CDR2 reads SVGAGI. V gave up 6 bases and J gave up 1 base, with 12 bases separating them. In DNA form, the CDR3 reads TGTGCCAGCAGCCTACGAGGGGGGAACACTGAAGCTTTCTTT. It specifies CASSLRGGNTEAFF.

This clone has a single count. This chain joins TRBV4-2 and TRBJ1-4; possible D gene TRBD1, 5 bases. Germline V CDR1 and CDR2: LGHNA, YNFKEQ. The V gene lost 1 base and the J gene lost 8 bases, with 14 bases spanning the gap. The CDR3 loop spans 15 amino acids. The CDR3 protein is CASSQAALGGEKLFF. CDR3 DNA sequence: TGTGCCAGCAGCCAAGCTGCCCTTGGGGGGGAAAAACTGTTTTTT.

The J gene is TRBJ2-1, the V gene TRBV15; the match to TRBD2 covers 11 bases. The CDR3 consists of 15 residues. In germline, CDR1 is LNHNV, CDR2 YYDKDF (reference sequence). Trimming cost V 0 bases and J 6 bases; bases outside gene matches: 1. CDR3 DNA sequence: TGTGCCACCAGCAGAGAGGGACTAGCGGTCAATGAGCAGTTCTTC. It yields the protein CATSREGLAVNEQFF. Full variable domain (rest looked up from reference TRBV15 and TRBJ2-1): DAMVIQNPRYQVTQFGKPVTLSCSQTLNHNVMYWYQQKSSQAPKLLFHYYDKDFNNEADTPDNFQSRRPNTSFCFLDIRSPGLGDTAMYLCATSREGLAVNEQFFGPGTRLTVL.

The chain combines TRBV3-1 (or the pseudogene TRBV3-2) with TRBJ2-2, with 12 bases fitting TRBD2. V dropped 3 bases and J dropped 6; count of bases not matched to a gene: 11. This CDR3 is 18 amino acids long. Germline V lookup: CDR1 LGHDT, CDR2 YNNKEL (reference sequence). CDR3 in DNA: TGTGCCAGCAGCCACCCCGGGACTAGCGGGCGGAGGGCCGGGGAGCTGTTTTTT. Protein product: CASSHPGTSGRRAGELFF.

The gene calls are TRBV6-5 and TRBJ1-3, with 7 nucleotides matching TRBD1. Trimming at V came to 8 bases and at J to 4 bases, leaving 8 bases not matched to a gene. Per germline, CDR1 MNHEY and CDR2 SVGAGI. This CDR3 has 14 residues. CDR3: CASSRTGGGNTIYF. CDR3 coding DNA: TGTGCCAGCTCTAGGACAGGAGGGGGAAACACCATATATTTT.

This chain connects TRBV2 to TRBJ2-3, with a possible D match to TRBD1 (5 bases). The CDR3 has 12 amino acids. Germline CDR1 is SNHLY and CDR2 is FYNNEI. Between the trimmed V and J ends, which lost 6 bases and 2 bases, there was a span of 6 bases. The CDR3 DNA sequence: TGTGCCAGCAGGACAGACACAGATACGCAGTATTTT. Its protein product is CASRTDTDTQYF.

V gene TRBV12-3 or TRBV12-4 combines with J gene TRBJ1-5, with D possibly matching TRBD1 (6 bases). Deletions cut 6 bases from V and 6 bases from J, with 9 bases between. This CDR3 contains 12 residues. CDR3 nucleotides: TGTGCCAGCAGAGGGGGGGGTCAGCCCCAGCATTTT. Translated: CASRGGGQPQHF.

The gene calls are TRBV6-5 and TRBJ2-7; TRBD1 matches at 11 bases. The CDR3 is made up of 16 amino acids. The V segment lost 4 bases and the J segment 4 bases; nucleotides outside the gene matches: 9. The germline gives CDR1 MNHEY, CDR2 SVGAGI. As DNA, the CDR3 is TGTGCCAGCAGTTTCGTAGGGACAGGGGGTCAGTACGAGCAGTACTTC. Encoded protein: CASSFVGTGGQYEQYF.

V is TRBV6-2 or TRBV6-3 and J is TRBJ1-1; 9 nucleotides agree with TRBD1. CDR3 size: 15 residues. Germline V lookup: CDR1 MNHEY, CDR2 SVGEGT. With 5 bases clipped from V and 3 bases from J, the junction kept 7 bases outside the gene matches. The CDR3 spells CASSPYRGPHTEAFF. The CDR3 nucleotides read TGTGCCAGCAGTCCCTACAGGGGGCCCCACACTGAAGCTTTCTTT.

The chain employs TRBV27 and TRBJ2-1; TRBD2 might be the D (5 bases). With 6 bases removed from V and 3 bases from J, the gap between germline ends came to 15 bases. The germline V gene has CDR1 MNHEY and CDR2 SMNVEV (reference sequence). This CDR3 is built from 15 residues. CDR3 region: CASSLRENSYNEQFF. DNA for the CDR3: TGTGCCAGCAGCCTGAGGGAAAACAGCTACAATGAGCAGTTCTTC.